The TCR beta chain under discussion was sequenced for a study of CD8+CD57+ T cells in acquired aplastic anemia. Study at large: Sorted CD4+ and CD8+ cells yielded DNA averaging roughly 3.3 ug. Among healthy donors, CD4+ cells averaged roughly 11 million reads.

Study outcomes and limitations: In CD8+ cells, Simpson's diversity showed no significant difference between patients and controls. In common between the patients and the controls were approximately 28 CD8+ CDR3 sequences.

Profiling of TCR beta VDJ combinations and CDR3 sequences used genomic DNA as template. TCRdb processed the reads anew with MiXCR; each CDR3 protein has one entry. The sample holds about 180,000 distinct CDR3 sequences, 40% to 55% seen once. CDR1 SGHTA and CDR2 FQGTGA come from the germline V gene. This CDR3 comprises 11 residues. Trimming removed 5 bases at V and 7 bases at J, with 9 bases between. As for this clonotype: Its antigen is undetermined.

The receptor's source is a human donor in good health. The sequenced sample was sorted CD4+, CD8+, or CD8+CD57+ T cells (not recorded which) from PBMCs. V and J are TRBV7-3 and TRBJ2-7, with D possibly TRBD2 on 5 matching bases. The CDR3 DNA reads TGTGCCAGCAGCCCCCGGGGTGAGCAGTACTTC. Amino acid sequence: CASSPRGEQYF.